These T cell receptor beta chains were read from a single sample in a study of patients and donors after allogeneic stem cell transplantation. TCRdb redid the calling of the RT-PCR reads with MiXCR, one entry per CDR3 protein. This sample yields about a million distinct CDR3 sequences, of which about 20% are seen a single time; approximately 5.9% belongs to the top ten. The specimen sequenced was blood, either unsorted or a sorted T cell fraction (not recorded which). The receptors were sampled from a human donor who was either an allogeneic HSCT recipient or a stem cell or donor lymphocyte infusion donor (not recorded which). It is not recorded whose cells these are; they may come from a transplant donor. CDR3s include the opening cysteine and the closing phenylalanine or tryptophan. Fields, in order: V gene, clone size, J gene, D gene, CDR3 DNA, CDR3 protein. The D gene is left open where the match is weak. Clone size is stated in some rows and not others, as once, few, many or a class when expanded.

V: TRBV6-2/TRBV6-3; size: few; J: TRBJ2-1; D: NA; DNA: TGTGCCAGCAGTAAGTACAATGAGCAGTTCTTC; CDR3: CASSKYNEQFF
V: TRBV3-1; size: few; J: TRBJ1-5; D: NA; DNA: TGTGCCAGCAGCCAAGATCAGTTTAGTATCATCAGATTT; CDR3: CASSQDQFSIIRF
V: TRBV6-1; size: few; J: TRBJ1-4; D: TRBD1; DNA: TGTGCCAGCAGCGACAGGGACAATGAAAAACTGTTTTTT; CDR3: CASSDRDNEKLFF
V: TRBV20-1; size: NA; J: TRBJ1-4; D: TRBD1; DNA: TGCAGTGGAGGACAGGGCGTGGGTTTAGAACTGTTTTTT; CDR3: CSGGQGVGLELFF
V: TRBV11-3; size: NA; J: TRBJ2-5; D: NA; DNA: TGTGCCAGCAGCCTACGCTCCGTCGACCAAGAGACCCAGTACTTC; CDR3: CASSLRSVDQETQYF
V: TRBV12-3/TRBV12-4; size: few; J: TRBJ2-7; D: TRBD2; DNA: TGTGCCAGCAGCCGCCCGGGGACTAGCGGGACCTCCTACGAGCAGTACTTC; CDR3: CASSRPGTSGTSYEQYF
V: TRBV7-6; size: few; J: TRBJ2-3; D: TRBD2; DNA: TGTGCCAGCAGCCGAGGGACTAGCGGACCTAGCACAGATACGCAGTATTTT; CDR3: CASSRGTSGPSTDTQYF
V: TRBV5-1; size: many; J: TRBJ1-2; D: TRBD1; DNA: TGCGCCAGCAGCCCAACAGGGGACAACTATGGCTACACCTTC; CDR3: CASSPTGDNYGYTF
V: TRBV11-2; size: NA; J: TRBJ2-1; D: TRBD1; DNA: TGTGCCAGCAGCTCGCCACACGAGGGGGCTTTGGACAATGAGCAGTTCTTC; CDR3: CASSSPHEGALDNEQFF
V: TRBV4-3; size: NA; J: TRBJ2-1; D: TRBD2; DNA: TGCGCCAGCAGCCCAAACGCTCCGACTAGCGGGGGATACGTTGAGCAGTTCTTC; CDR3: CASSPNAPTSGGYVEQFF
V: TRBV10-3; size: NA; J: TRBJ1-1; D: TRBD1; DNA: TGTGCCATCAACCCGGGACAGGGTGGATCCACTGAAGCTTTCTTT; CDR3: CAINPGQGGSTEAFF
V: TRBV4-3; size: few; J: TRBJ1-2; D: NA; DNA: TGCGCCAGCAGCCAAGTGCGACCAACTAACTATGGCTACACCTTC; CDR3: CASSQVRPTNYGYTF
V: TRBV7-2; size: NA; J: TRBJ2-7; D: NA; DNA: TGTGCCAGCAGCCATCGCGCTGCGACCTACGAGCAGTACTTC; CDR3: CASSHRAATYEQYF
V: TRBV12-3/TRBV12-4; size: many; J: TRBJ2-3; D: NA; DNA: TGTGCCAGCATCCCGTCAGGCGCGGGGGATACGCAGTATTTT; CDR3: CASIPSGAGDTQYF
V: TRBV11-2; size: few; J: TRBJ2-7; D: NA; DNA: TGTGCCAGCAGCTTAGCATCGAGGTCCTACGAGCAGTACTTC; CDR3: CASSLASRSYEQYF
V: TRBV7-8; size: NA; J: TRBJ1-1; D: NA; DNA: TGTGCCAGCAGACTCTCTTACCTGAACACTGAAGCTTTCTTT; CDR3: CASRLSYLNTEAFF
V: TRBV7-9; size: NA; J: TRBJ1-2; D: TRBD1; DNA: TGTGCCAGCAGCCGAGCCACAGGGGGCGGCAAGGACTATGGCTACACCTTC; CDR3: CASSRATGGGKDYGYTF
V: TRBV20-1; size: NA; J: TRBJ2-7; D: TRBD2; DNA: TGCAGCCCCATCGGGGGGGGTGACTACGAGCAGTACTTC; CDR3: CSPIGGGDYEQYF
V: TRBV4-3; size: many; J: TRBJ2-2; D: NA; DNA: TGCGCCAGCAGCCAAGATACAGGAACCGGGGAGCTGTTTTTT; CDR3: CASSQDTGTGELFF
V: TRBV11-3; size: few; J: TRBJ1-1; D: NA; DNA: TGTGCCAGCAGCCGGATACAGGATAACACTGAAGCTTTCTTT; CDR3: CASSRIQDNTEAFF
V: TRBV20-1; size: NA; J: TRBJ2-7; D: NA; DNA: TGCAGTGCTAGAGTGAAAGTCGGGTGGTTTACCGAGCAGTACTTC; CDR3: CSARVKVGWFTEQYF
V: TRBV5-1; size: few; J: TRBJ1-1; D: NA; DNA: TGCGCCAGCAGCCACACAGGGTGGGGACGGGGGACTGAAGCTTTCTTT; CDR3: CASSHTGWGRGTEAFF
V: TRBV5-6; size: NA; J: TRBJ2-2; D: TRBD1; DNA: TGTGCCAGCAGTTACTCTCGGACAGGGTATAACACCGGGGAGCTGTTTTTT; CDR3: CASSYSRTGYNTGELFF
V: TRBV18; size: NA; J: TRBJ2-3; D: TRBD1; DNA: TGTGCCAGCTCCCGATGGGACAGCACCTTCACAGATACGCAGTATTTT; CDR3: CASSRWDSTFTDTQYF
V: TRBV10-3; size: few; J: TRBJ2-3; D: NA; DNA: TGTGCCATCACCGGGGACTCGGCTCCCGATACGCAGTATTTT; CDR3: CAITGDSAPDTQYF
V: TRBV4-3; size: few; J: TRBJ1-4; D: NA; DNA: TGCGCCAGCAGCCCTAGGATTATAACTAATGAAAAACTGTTTTTT; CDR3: CASSPRIITNEKLFF
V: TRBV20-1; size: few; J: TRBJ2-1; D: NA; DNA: TGTTCCTGGAGGGGACCTTCCTACAATGAGCAGTTCTTC; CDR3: CSWRGPSYNEQFF
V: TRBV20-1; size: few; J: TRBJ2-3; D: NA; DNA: TGCAGTGCTAGAGATCTACGTACAGATACGCAGTATTTT; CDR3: CSARDLRTDTQYF
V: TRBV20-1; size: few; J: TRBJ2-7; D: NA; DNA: TGCAGTGCTAGTTCCGACTACGAGCAGTACTTC; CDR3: CSASSDYEQYF
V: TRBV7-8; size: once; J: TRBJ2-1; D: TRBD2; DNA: TGTGCCAGCAGCTTAGCAAGGAAGTGGGCGGGGGGCAAGAACAATGAGCAGTTCTTC; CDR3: CASSLARKWAGGKNNEQFF
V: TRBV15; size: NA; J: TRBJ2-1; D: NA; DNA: TGTGCCACCAGCAAGGGGAGCCGGTCGGGATCGATCAATGAGCAGTTCTTC; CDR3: CATSKGSRSGSINEQFF
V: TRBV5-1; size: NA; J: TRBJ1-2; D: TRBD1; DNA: TGCGCCAGCAGCTGGGAGCCGGGACAGGGGACCTATGGCTACACCTTC; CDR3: CASSWEPGQGTYGYTF
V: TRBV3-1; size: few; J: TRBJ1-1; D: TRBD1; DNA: TGTGCCAGCAGCCAAGGACAGGGGATAGGGAATGAAGCTTTCTTT; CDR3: CASSQGQGIGNEAFF
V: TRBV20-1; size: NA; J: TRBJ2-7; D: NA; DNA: TGCAGTGCAAAACGGACGCGCGGCGAGCAGTACTTC; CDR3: CSAKRTRGEQYF
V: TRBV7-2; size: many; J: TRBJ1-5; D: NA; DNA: TGTGCCAGCAGCTCCCAAGCTCAGCCCCAGCATTTT; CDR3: CASSSQAQPQHF
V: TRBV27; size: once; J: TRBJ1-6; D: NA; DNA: TGTGCCAGCAGTTTGTGGCGGAGCTCCTATAATTCACCCCTCCACTTT; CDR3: CASSLWRSSYNSPLHF
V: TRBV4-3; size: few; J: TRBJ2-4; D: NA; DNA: TGCGCCAGCAGCCAAGATTGGAACATTCAGTACTTC; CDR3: CASSQDWNIQYF
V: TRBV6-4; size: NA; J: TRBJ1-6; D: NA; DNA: TGTGCCAGCAGTGACGGGATCCATTCACCCCTCCACTTT; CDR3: CASSDGIHSPLHF
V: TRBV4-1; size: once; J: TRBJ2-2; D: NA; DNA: TGCGCCAGCAGCCAAACAAGGGACACCGGGGAGCTGTTTTTT; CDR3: CASSQTRDTGELFF
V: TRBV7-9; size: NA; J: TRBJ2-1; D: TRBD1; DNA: TGTGCCAGCAGGGACAGGTTGAGGGATGAGCAGTTCTTC; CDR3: CASRDRLRDEQFF
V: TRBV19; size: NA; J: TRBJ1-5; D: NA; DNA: TGTGCCAGTAGTATCGGGTACAATCAGCCCCAGCATTTT; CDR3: CASSIGYNQPQHF
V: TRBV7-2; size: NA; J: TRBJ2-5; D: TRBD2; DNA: TGTGCCAGCAGCTTAGTTTCGTCTCTAGCGGGGAGAGAGACCCAGTACTTC; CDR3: CASSLVSSLAGRETQYF
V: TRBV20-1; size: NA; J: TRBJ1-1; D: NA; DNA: TGCAGTGCTAGAGCCTTGAGTAAGAACACTGAAGCTTTCTTT; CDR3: CSARALSKNTEAFF
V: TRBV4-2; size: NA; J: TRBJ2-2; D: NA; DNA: TGTGCCAGCAGACGTGGTAGCCTAACCCCCGGGGAGCTGTTTTTT; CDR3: CASRRGSLTPGELFF
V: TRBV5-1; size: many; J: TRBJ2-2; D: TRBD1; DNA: TGCGCCAGCAGCTTCGACAGGGACACCGGGGAGCTGTTTTTT; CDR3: CASSFDRDTGELFF
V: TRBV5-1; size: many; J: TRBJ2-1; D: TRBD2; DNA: TGCGCCAGCAGCGGGGGACTAGCGGGAGAGTGGGAGCAGTTCTTC; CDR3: CASSGGLAGEWEQFF
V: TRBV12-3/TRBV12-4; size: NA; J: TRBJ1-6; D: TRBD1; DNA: TGTGCCAGCAGTAGGGACAGAAGAGGATCACCCCTCCACTTT; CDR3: CASSRDRRGSPLHF
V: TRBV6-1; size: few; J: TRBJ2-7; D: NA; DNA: TGTGCCAGCAGCCTTGGCCGGGCAGTTGGGTACGAGCAGTACTTC; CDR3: CASSLGRAVGYEQYF
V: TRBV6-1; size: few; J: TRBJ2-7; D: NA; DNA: TGTGCCAGCAGCAATGACGCCGGGACACCATTAAGATACGAGCAGTACTTC; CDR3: CASSNDAGTPLRYEQYF
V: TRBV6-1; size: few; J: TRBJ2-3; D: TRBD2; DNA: TGTGCCAGCAGAACCCGTCGGGTAGCGGGAGCCACAGATACGCAGTATTTT; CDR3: CASRTRRVAGATDTQYF
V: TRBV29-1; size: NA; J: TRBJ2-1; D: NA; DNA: TGCAGCGTTGAATCGGCTCACGAGCAGTTCTTC; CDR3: CSVESAHEQFF